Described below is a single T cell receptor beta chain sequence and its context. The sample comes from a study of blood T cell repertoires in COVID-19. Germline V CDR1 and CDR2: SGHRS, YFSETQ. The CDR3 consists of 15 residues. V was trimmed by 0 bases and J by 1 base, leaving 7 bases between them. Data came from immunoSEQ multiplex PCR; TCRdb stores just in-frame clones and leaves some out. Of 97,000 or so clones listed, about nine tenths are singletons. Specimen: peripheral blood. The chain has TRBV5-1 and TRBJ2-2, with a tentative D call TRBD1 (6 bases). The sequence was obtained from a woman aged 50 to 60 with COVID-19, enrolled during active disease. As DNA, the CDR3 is TGCGCCAGCAGCTTGGACAGGGAGAACACCGGGGAGCTGTTTTTT. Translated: CASSLDRENTGELFF.